A selection of T cell receptor beta chains follows, all from one sample in a study of cytomegalovirus exposure and HLA in healthy donors. The protocol was immunoSEQ multiplex PCR, while the TCRdb copy is restricted to in-frame clones and leaves out a portion. The sample carries some 150,000 clones, roughly four fifths recorded once. The sequencing sample was made of PBMCs. The receptors here all came from a man aged 50 to 59 in good health and CMV-seropositive. CDR3s include the opening cysteine and the closing phenylalanine or tryptophan. D genes are given only for firm matches.

D gene,V gene,J gene,CDR3 protein
.,TRBV7-9,TRBJ2-7,CASSPGYEQYF
.,TRBV9,TRBJ1-1,CASSPTRGQAFGDYEAFF
TRBD2,TRBV9,TRBJ2-7,CASSVASSGSYEQYF
.,TRBV7-9,TRBJ2-7,CASSLVGGRLSAYEQYF
TRBD1,TRBV6-6,TRBJ2-2,CASTSGTANTGELFF
TRBD1,TRBV29-1,TRBJ1-1,CSVGRGAGGTEAFF
TRBD2,TRBV6-6,TRBJ2-7,CASSNGLAGVYEQYF
TRBD1,TRBV6-6,TRBJ2-5,CASGTAETQYF
.,TRBV19,TRBJ2-7,CASRGSYEQYF
.,TRBV20-1,TRBJ1-4,CSAPGYEKLFF
.,TRBV11-2,TRBJ2-7,CASSVGGFHEQYF
TRBD2,TRBV11-3,TRBJ2-7,CASSPGAGAEQYF
.,TRBV7-2,TRBJ2-1,CASSRRDGSSFEQFF
TRBD1,TRBV28,TRBJ2-7,CASSNDRGSGYEQYF
.,TRBV9,TRBJ1-5,CASSGPGSNQPQHF
TRBD2,TRBV18,TRBJ2-5,CASSPGGTLKTQYF
.,TRBV5-1,TRBJ2-5,CASSTGQAQETQYF
TRBD1,TRBV2,TRBJ1-5,CASRGTGDQPQHF
.,TRBV7-8,TRBJ1-2,CASSLGGIYGYTF
.,TRBV27,TRBJ2-4,CASRLLGERSIQYF
.,TRBV11-3,TRBJ2-6,CASSCDRKIRLSAANVLTF
TRBD1,TRBV5-4,TRBJ1-2,CASSGDSNYGYTF
.,TRBV5-4,TRBJ1-4,CASSLEGLNREKLFF
.,TRBV27,TRBJ1-1,CASRNLGDSEAFF
.,TRBV30,TRBJ1-3,CAWSVGESGNTIYF